One and the same sample provided the 7 T cell receptor beta chains below, sequenced in a study of blood T cells in healthy people across ages. PCR was performed a second time for about 7 to 11 cycles using a sample-barcoded 5' primer and a J-beta primer mix. TCRdb reanalysed the 5' RACE reads using MiXCR and keeps one entry per CDR3 protein. This sample yields about 1.6 million distinct CDR3 sequences, of which roughly 30% are seen a single time; approximately 10% belongs to the top ten. Input material: blood. The origin of the receptors is a woman aged 25 to 39 in good health.

The rearrangement uses TRBV3-1 and TRBJ2-1; unclear D gene. CDR3 length equals 13 residues. The germline V gene encodes CDR1 LGHDT and CDR2 YNNKEL (reference sequence). V lost 2 bases and J lost 4, with 6 bases in between. The DNA for the CDR3 is TGTGCCAGCAGCCAATATGTATACAATGAGCAGTTCTTC. Protein sequence: CASSQYVYNEQFF.

In this sample, this clonotype turned up many times. V is TRBV4-1 and J is TRBJ2-7; 7 positions match TRBD1. This CDR3 spans 15 amino acids. Germline CDR1 MGHRA, CDR2 YSYEKL. The V gene end was trimmed by 3 bases and the J gene end by 4 bases; junction bases not matched to a gene: 9. CDR3 nucleotide sequence: TGCGCCAGCAGCCACCAAGGGGGCCAAGTATACGAGCAGTACTTC. This codes for CASSHQGGQVYEQYF.

The chain joins TRBV20-1 to TRBJ1-2; D is perhaps TRBD1 (6 bases). CDR1 and CDR2 from the germline V gene are DFQATT and SNEGSKA (reference sequence). CDR3 length: 15 residues. The V and J ends lost 3 bases and 4 bases respectively, with 18 bases between them. The CDR3, as DNA: TGCAGTGCTAGGGGCCAGGGGTCCATTTTCTATGGCTACACCTTC. It specifies CSARGQGSIFYGYTF.

This clonotype was detected only a few times. This chain connects TRBV7-9 to TRBJ2-7; D gene uncertain. Germline CDR1 is SEHNR and CDR2 is FQNEAQ (reference sequence). The CDR3 covers 16 residues. Trimming took off 0 bases at V and 0 bases at J, with 12 bases between the two ends. CDR3: CASSLALGSDSYEQYF. CDR3 coding DNA: TGTGCCAGCAGCTTAGCGTTGGGCTCCGACTCCTACGAGCAGTACTTC.

The rearrangement joins TRBV9 to TRBJ1-6; TRBD1 agrees at 8 bases. CDR1 and CDR2 (germline): SGDLS, YYNGEE. V was pared by 0 bases and J by 10 bases, with 6 bases of the junction left unmatched. This CDR3 is built from 15 residues. The CDR3 coding sequence is TGTGCCAGCAGCGTAGCTCAGGGGGCTGGCTCACCCCTCCACTTT. It specifies CASSVAQGAGSPLHF.

This CDR3 reads CASSFLAGRSHEQYF. The CDR3 DNA reads as TGTGCCAGCAGTTTCTTAGCGGGAAGGAGCCACGAGCAGTACTTC. V and J are TRBV28 and TRBJ2-7; 8 bases are a match to TRBD2. There are 15 residues in the CDR3. CDR1 and CDR2 (germline): MDHEN, SYDVKM. The J segment lost 5 bases and the V segment lost 3 bases, leaving 9 bases of the junction unmatched.

J is TRBJ2-1 and V is TRBV5-1; the match to TRBD2 covers 7 bases. CDR3 size: 18 residues. CDR1 is SGHRS, CDR2 YFSETQ, per germline. V lost 0 bases to trimming and J lost 4 bases; unmatched junction nucleotides: 13. The CDR3 DNA sequence: TGCGCCAGCAGCTTGGCTCCCGGTACAGCGGGGAGATACAATGAGCAGTTCTTC. Translated: CASSLAPGTAGRYNEQFF.